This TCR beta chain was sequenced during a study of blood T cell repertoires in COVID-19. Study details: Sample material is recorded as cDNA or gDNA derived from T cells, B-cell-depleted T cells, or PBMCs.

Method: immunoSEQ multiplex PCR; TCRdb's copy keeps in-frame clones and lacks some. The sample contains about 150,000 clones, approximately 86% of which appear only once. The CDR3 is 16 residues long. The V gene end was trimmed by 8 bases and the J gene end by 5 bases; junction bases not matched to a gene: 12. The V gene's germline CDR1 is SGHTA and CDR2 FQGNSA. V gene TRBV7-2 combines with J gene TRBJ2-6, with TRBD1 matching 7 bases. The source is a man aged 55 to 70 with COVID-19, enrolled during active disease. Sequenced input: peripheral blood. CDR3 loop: CASGPDYRGWANVLTF. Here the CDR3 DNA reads TGTGCCAGCGGACCCGACTACAGGGGCTGGGCCAACGTCCTGACTTTC.